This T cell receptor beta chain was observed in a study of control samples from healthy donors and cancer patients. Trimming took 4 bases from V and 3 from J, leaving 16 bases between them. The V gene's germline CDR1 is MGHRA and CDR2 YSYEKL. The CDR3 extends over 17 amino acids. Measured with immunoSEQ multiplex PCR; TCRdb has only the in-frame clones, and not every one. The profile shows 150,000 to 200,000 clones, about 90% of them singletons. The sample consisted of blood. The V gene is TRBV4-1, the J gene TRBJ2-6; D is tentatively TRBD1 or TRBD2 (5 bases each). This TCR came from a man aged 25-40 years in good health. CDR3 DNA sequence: TGCGCCAGCAGCCCCTCGGGGACGGGGAGTGGGGCCAACGTCCTGACTTTC. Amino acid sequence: CASSPSGTGSGANVLTF.